Listed below are T cell receptor beta chains from one sample, sequenced in a study of monozygotic twins with inflammatory bowel disease. Using the 5' RACE reads, TCRdb records one entry per CDR3 protein without DNA. In all, the sample yields over 90,000 distinct CDR3 sequences. The sequencing input was blood. These receptors originate from a human donor with ulcerative colitis or Crohn's disease, or a healthy co-twin of an affected twin (not recorded which). Each CDR3 is given with its conserved first and last residue. Clone size is not always given. Where it is, it says once, few, many or a class for expanded clones.

>TRBV7-2|TRBJ1-2|NA
CASSLALGNYGYTF
>TRBV7-2|TRBJ2-1|NA
CASSPPTSFNEQFF
>TRBV7-2|TRBJ2-2|NA
CASSFTRTATSTGELFF
>TRBV7-8|TRBJ2-5|NA
CASSLNRGRETQYF
>TRBV6-1|TRBJ1-4|NA
CASSFLGGSLFF
>TRBV4-2|TRBJ2-5|NA
CASSLQGLAGFWEGETQYF
>TRBV5-1|TRBJ1-2|NA
CASSLPGQNYGYTF
>TRBV7-2|TRBJ2-1|NA
CASSLAARGNEQFF
>TRBV2|TRBJ2-7|NA
CASKLGITEQYF
>TRBV20-1|TRBJ1-6|NA
CSARAGEGSPLHF
>TRBV18|TRBJ2-7|NA
CASSQGAQTYEQYF
>TRBV20-1|TRBJ1-5|NA
CSAREMGQGNSQPQHF
>TRBV4-3|TRBJ2-7|NA
CASSQAGTSSYEQYF
>TRBV4-3|TRBJ1-4|NA
CASSQSNAPGDLFSFVF
>TRBV20-1|TRBJ2-1|NA
CSATPPRITYNEQFF
>TRBV4-1|TRBJ2-1|NA
CASSQGPFNEQFF
>TRBV7-2|TRBJ2-1|NA
CASRMTGAYNEQFF
>TRBV7-2|TRBJ1-1|NA
CASSLNTGGLTEAFF
>TRBV20-1|TRBJ1-5|NA
CSAPPGGGGQPQHF
>TRBV20-1|TRBJ1-5|NA
CSGWGPGEPQHF
>TRBV12-3/TRBV12-4|TRBJ2-7|NA
CASSSLAGSYEQYF
>TRBV6-2/TRBV6-3|TRBJ2-2|NA
CASRVWGKNTGELFF
>TRBV20-1|TRBJ2-1|NA
CSARRTRDFYNEQFF
>TRBV10-3|TRBJ2-3|NA
CAIGPSGTDTQYF
>TRBV15|TRBJ2-1|NA
CATSRSVERHNEQFF
>TRBV7-8|TRBJ2-5|NA
CASSLAKTASGTQYF
>TRBV7-2|TRBJ2-3|NA
CASSFWVTSGITDTQYF
>TRBV12-3/TRBV12-4|TRBJ2-7|NA
CASRPSTGYEQYF
>TRBV27|TRBJ2-7|NA
CASSFRVAGGQSLSYEQYF
>TRBV7-2|TRBJ2-6|NA
CASSLVGQGSGANVLTF
>TRBV20-1|TRBJ2-3|NA
CSARTRGFPDTQYF
>TRBV12-3/TRBV12-4|TRBJ1-5|medium-sized
CASQNSNQPQHF
>TRBV18|TRBJ1-4|NA
CASSPGQKEKLFF
>TRBV28|TRBJ2-5|NA
CASSSGGWETQYF